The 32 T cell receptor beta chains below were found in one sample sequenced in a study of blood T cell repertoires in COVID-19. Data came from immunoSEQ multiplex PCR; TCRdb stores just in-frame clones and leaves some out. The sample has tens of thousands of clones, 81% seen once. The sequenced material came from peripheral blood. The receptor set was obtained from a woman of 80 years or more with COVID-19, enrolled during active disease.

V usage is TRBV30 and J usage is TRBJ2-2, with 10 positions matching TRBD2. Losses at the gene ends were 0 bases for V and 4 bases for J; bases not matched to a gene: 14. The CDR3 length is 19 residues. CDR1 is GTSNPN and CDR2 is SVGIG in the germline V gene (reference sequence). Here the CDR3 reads CAWSVWVLAGDSGTGELFF. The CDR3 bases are TGTGCCTGGAGTGTATGGGTCCTAGCGGGAGATTCGGGCACCGGGGAGCTGTTTTTT. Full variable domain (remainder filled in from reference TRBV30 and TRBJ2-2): SQTIHQWPATLVQPVGSPLSLECTVEGTSNPNLYWYRQAAGRGLQLLFYSVGIGQISSEVPQNLSASRPQDRQFILSSKKLLLSDSGFYLCAWSVWVLAGDSGTGELFFGEGSRLTVL.

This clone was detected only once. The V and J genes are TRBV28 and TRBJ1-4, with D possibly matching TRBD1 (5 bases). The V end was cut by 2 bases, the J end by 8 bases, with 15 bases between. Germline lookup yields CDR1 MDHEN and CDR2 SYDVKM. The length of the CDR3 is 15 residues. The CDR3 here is CASSLAGTDREKLFF. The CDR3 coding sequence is TGTGCCAGCAGTTTAGCAGGGACTGACCGAGAAAAACTGTTTTTT.

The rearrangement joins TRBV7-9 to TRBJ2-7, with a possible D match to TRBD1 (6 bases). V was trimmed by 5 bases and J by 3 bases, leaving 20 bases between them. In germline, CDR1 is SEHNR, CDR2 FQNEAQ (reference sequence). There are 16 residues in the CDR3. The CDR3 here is CASSQEGQAVVYEQYF. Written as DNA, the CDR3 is TGTGCCAGCAGCCAAGAGGGACAAGCAGTAGTCTACGAGCAGTACTTC.

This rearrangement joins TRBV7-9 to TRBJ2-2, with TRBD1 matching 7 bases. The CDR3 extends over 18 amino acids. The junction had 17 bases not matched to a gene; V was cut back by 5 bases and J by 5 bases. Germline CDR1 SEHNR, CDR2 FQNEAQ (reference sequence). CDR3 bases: TGTGCCAGCAGCCCCTGGACAGGTGAAAAGGTTCTTACCGGGGAGCTGTTTTTT. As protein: CASSPWTGEKVLTGELFF. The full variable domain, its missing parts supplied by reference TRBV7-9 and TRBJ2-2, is DTGVSQNPRHKITKRGQNVTFRCDPISEHNRLYWYRQTLGQGPEFLTYFQNEAQLEKSRLLSDRFSAERPKGSFSTLEIQRTEQGDSAMYLCASSPWTGEKVLTGELFFGEGSRLTVL.

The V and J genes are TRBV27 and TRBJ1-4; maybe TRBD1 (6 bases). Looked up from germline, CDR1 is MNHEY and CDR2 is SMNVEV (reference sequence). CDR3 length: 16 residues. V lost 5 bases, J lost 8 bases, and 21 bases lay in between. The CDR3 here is CASSTTGMWAREKLFF. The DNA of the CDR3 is TGTGCCAGCAGTACAACAGGGATGTGGGCTCGGGAAAAACTGTTTTTT.

DNA of the CDR3: TGTGCCAGCAGTCCCTATCGGACAGGGGTTGCCTACAATGAGCAGTTCTTC. This encodes CASSPYRTGVAYNEQFF. The chain has TRBV27 and TRBJ2-1, with TRBD1 matching over 9 bases. V lost 5 bases to trimming and J lost 2 bases; unmatched junction nucleotides: 10. CDR1 is MNHEY and CDR2 is SMNVEV in the germline V gene (reference sequence). The CDR3 is made up of 17 amino acids.

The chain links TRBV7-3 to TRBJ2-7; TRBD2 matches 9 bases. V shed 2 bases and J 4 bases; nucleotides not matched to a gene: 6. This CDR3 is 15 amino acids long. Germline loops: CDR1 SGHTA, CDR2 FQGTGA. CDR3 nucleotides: TGTGCCAGCAGCTTAGCGGGAGGGCTGGAGTACGAGCAGTACTTC. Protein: CASSLAGGLEYEQYF.

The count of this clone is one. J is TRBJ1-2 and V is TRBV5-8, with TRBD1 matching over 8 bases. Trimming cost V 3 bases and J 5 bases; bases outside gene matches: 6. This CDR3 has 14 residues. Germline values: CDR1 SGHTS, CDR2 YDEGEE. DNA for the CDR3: TGTGCCAGCAGCTCAGGACAGGGTATTTATGGCTACACCTTC. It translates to CASSSGQGIYGYTF.

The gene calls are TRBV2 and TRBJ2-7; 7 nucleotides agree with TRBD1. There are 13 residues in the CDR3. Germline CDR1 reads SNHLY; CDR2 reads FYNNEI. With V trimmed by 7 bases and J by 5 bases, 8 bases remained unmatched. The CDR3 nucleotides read TGTGCCAGCACCTCACTCAGGGGGAACGAGCAGTACTTC. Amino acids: CASTSLRGNEQYF.

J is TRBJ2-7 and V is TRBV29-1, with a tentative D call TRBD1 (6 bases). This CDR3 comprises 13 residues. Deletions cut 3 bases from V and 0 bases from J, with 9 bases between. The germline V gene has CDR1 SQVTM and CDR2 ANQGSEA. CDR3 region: CSVDDRNSYEQYF. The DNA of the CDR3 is TGCAGCGTTGACGACAGGAACTCCTACGAGCAGTACTTC.

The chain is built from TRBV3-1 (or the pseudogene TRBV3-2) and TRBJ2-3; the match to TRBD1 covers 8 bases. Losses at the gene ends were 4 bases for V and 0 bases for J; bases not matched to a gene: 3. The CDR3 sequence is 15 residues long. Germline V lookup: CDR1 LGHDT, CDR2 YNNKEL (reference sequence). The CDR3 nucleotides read TGTGCCAGCAGCCGCAGGACAGGGAGCACAGATACGCAGTATTTT. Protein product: CASSRRTGSTDTQYF.

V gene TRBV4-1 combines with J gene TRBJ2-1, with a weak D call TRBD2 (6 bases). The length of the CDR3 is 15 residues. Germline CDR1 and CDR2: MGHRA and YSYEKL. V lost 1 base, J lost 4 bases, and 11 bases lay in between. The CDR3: CASSQARDWYNEQFF. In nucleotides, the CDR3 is TGCGCCAGCAGCCAAGCCCGGGACTGGTACAATGAGCAGTTCTTC.

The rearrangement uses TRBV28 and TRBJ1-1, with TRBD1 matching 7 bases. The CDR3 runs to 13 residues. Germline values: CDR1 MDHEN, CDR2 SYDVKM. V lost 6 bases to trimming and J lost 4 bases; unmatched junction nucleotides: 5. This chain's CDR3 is CASRLTGVTEAFF. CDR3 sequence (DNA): TGTGCCAGCAGATTAACAGGGGTCACTGAAGCTTTCTTT.

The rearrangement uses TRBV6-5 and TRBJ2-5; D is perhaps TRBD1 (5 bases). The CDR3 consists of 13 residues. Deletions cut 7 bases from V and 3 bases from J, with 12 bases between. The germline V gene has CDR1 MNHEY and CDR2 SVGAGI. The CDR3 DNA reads TGTGCCAGCACCAACCCAGGGAAAGAGACCCAGTACTTC. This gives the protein CASTNPGKETQYF.

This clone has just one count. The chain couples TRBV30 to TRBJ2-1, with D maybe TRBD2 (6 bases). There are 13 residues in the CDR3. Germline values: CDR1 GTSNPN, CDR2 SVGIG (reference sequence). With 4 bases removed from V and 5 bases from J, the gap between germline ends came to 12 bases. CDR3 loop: CAWTPGLNNEQFF. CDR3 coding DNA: TGTGCCTGGACCCCGGGACTGAACAATGAGCAGTTCTTC.

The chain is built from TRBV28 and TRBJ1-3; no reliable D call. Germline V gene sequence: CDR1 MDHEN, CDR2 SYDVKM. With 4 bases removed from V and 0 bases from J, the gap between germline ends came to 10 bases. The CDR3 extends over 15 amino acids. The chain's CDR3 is CASSSTSYSGNTIYF. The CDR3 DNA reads TGTGCCAGCAGTTCAACTTCGTACTCTGGAAACACCATATATTTT. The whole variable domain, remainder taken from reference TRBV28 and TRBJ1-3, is DVKVTQSSRYLVKRTGEKVFLECVQDMDHENMFWYRQDPGLGLRLIYFSYDVKMKEKGDIPEGYSVSREKKERFSLILESASTNQTSMYLCASSSTSYSGNTIYFGEGSWLTVV.

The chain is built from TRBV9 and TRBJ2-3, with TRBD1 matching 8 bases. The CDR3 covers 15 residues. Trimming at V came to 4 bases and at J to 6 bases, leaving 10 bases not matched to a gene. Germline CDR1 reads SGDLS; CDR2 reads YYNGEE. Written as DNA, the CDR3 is TGTGCCAGCAGCCCGATGACAGGGGCAAGGGATACGCAGTATTTT. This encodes CASSPMTGARDTQYF.

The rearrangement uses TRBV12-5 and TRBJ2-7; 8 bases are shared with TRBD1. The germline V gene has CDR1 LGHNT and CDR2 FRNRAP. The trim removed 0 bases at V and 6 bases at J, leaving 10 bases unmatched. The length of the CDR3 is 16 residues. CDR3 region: CASGLVIGQGRSEQYF. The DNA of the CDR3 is TGTGCTAGTGGTTTGGTAATTGGACAGGGAAGGAGCGAGCAGTACTTC.

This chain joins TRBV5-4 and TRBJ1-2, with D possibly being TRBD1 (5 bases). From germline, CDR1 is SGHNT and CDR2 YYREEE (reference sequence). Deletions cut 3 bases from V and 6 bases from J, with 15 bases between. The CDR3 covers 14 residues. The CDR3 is CASSSEGFSDGYTF. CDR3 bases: TGTGCCAGCAGCTCGGAGGGGTTTTCGGATGGCTACACCTTC. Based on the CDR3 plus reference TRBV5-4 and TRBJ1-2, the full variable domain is ETGVTQSPTHLIKTRGQQVTLRCSSQSGHNTVSWYQQALGQGPQFIFQYYREEENGRGNFPPRFSGLQFPNYSSELNVNALELDDSALYLCASSSEGFSDGYTFGSGTRLTVV.

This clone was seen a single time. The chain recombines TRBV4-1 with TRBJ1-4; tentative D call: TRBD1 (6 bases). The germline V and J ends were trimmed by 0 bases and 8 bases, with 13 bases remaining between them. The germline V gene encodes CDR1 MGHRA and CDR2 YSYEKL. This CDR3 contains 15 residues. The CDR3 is CASSQDRTGWEKLFF. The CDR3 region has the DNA TGCGCCAGCAGCCAAGATCGTACAGGGTGGGAAAAACTGTTTTTT.

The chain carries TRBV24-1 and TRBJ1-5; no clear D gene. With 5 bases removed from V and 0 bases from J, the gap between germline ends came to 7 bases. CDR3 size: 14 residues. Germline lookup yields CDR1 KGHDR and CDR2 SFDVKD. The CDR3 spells CATSGEYSNQPQHF. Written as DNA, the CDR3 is TGTGCCACCAGTGGAGAATATAGCAATCAGCCCCAGCATTTT.

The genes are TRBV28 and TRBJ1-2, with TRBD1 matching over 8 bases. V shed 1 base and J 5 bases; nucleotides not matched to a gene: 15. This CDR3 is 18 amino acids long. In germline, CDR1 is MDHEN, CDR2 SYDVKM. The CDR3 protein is CASSLLVGTGTYRYGYTF. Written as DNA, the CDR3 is TGTGCCAGCAGTTTATTAGTCGGGACAGGTACTTATAGGTATGGCTACACCTTC.

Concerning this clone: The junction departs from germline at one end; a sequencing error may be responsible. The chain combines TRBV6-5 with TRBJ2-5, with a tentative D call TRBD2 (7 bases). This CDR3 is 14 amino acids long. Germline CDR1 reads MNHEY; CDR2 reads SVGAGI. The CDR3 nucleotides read TGTGCCAGCAGACCTCTGGGGGGAGGGGGACATGAGCACTTC. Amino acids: CASRPLGGGGHEHF.

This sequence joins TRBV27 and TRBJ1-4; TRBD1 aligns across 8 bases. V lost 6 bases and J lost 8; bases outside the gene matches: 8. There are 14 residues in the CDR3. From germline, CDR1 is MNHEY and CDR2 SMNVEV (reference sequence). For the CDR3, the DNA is TGTGCCAGCAGCAAAGGACAGGGTAGCGAAAAACTGTTTTTT. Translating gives CASSKGQGSEKLFF.

The CDR3 loop reads CASSPVVLDEQFF. Written as DNA, the CDR3 is TGCGCCAGCAGCCCGGTAGTTCTGGATGAGCAGTTCTTC. The V and J genes are TRBV5-1 and TRBJ2-1, with D hard to call. The germline V and J ends were trimmed by 4 bases and 8 bases, with 13 bases remaining between them. Germline V gene lookup returns CDR1 SGHRS and CDR2 YFSETQ. CDR3 size: 13 residues.

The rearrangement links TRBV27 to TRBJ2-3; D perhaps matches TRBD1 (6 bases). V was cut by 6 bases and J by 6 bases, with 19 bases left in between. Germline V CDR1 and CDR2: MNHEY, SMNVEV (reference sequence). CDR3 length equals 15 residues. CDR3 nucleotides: TGTGCCAGCAGCCCAACGACAGGACCGCTTGATACGCAGTATTTT. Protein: CASSPTTGPLDTQYF.

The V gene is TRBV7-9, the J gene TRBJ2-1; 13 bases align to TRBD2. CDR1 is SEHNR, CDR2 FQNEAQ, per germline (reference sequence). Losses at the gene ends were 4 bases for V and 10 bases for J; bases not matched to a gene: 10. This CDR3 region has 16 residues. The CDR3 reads CASSSWTSGSVDEQFF. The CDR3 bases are TGTGCCAGCAGCTCCTGGACTAGCGGGAGCGTAGACGAGCAGTTCTTC.

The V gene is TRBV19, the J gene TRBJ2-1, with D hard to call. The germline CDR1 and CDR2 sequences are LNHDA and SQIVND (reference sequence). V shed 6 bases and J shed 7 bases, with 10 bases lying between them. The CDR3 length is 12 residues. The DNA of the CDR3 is TGTGCCAGTAGCCCGAGTTTGAATGAGCAGTTCTTC. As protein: CASSPSLNEQFF. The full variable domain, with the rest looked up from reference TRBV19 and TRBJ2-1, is DGGITQSPKYLFRKEGQNVTLSCEQNLNHDAMYWYRQDPGQGLRLIYYSQIVNDFQKGDIAEGYSVSREKKESFPLTVTSAQKNPTAFYLCASSPSLNEQFFGPGTRLTVL.

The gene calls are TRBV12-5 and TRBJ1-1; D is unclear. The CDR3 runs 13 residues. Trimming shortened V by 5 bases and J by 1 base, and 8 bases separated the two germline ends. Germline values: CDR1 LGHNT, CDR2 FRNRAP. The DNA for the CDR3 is TGTGCTAGTGGTCTAGCTCGGAACACTGAAGCTTTCTTT. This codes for CASGLARNTEAFF.

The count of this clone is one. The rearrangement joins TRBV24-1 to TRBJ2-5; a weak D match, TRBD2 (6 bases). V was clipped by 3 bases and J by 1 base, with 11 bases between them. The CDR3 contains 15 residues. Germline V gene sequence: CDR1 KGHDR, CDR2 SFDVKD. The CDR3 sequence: CATSDHGTGQETQYF. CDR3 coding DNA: TGTGCCACCAGTGATCACGGGACTGGCCAAGAGACCCAGTACTTC.

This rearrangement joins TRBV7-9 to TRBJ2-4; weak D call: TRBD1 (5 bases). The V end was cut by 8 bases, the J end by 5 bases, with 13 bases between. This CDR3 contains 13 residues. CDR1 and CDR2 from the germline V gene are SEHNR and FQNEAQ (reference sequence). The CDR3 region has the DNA TGTGCCAGCGGGATTCTGACAGAAAACATTCAGTACTTC. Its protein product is CASGILTENIQYF.

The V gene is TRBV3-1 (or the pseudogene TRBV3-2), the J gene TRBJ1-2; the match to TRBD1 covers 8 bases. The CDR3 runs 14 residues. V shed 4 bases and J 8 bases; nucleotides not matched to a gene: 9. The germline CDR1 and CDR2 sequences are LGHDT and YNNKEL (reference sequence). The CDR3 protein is CASSLAQGAGGYTF. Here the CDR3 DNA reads TGTGCCAGCAGCCTTGCCCAGGGGGCTGGGGGCTACACCTTC.